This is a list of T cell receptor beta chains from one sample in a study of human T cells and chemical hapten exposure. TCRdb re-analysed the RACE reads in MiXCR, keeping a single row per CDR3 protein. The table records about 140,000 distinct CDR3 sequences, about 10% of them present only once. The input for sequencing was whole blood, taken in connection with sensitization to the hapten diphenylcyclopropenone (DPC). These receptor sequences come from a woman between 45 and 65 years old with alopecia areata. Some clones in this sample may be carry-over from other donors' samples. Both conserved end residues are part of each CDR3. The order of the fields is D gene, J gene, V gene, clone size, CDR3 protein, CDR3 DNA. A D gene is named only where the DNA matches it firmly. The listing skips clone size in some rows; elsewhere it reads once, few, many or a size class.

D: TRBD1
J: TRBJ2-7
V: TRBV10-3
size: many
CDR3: CAISGQGLHEQYF
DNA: TGTGCCATCAGTGGACAGGGGCTCCACGAGCAGTACTTC

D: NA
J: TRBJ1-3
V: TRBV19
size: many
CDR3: CASSPSGVPGNTIYF
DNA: TGTGCCAGTAGTCCCAGCGGGGTACCTGGAAACACCATATATTTT

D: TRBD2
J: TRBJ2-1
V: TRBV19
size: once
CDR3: CASSKARTSVSNPAEQFF
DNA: TGTGCCAGTAGCAAGGCGAGGACTAGCGTGAGTAATCCAGCTGAGCAGTTCTTC

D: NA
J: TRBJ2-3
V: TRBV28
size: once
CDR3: CASCPVPRRDTQYF
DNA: TGTGCCAGCTGTCCCGTGCCCCGAAGGGATACGCAGTATTTT

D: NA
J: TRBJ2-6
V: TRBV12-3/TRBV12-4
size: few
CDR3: CASRSTVGGSGANVLTF
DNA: TGTGCCAGCAGATCGACAGTGGGGGGCTCTGGGGCCAACGTCCTGACTTTC

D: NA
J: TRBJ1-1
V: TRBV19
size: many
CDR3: CASTIPGVTEAFF
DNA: TGTGCCAGTACCATCCCAGGGGTCACTGAAGCTTTCTTT

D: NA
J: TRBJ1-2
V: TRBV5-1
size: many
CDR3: CASTLRGDLPGGYTF
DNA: TGCGCCAGCACCCTACGGGGGGACCTTCCGGGTGGCTACACCTTC

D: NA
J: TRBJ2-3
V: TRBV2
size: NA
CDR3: CARRDGRTDTQYF
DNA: TGTGCCAGGAGGGACGGTAGGACAGATACGCAGTATTTT

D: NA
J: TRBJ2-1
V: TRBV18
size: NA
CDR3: CASSPPMPENEQFF
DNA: TGTGCCAGCTCACCACCGATGCCAGAGAATGAGCAGTTCTTC

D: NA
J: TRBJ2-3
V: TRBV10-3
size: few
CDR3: CAISDWDGGTDTQYF
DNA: TGTGCCATCAGTGATTGGGACGGAGGCACAGATACGCAGTATTTT

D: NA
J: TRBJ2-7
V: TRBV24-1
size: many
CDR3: CATSDLQAGTYEQYF
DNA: TGTGCCACCAGTGATTTGCAAGCAGGGACCTACGAGCAGTACTTC